Listed below are T cell receptor beta chains from one sample, sequenced in a study of T-cell reconstitution after alpha-beta-depleted transplantation in children. A single record per CDR3 protein comes from TCRdb applying MiXCR to the PCR reads. The sample consists of approximately 110,000 distinct CDR3 sequences, approximately 10% of them appearing once. Sequencing was performed on PBMCs, taken before TCRalphabeta/CD19-depleted stem cell transplant. The receptor set was obtained from a boy aged 2 to 10 with acute lymphoblastic leukemia, due to receive a stem cell transplant. The CDR3 runs from the conserved cysteine through the conserved F or W. D genes are given only for firm matches. Clone size, where shown, is once, few, many, or a class for clones that have expanded.

V,size,D,J,DNA,CDR3
TRBV29-1,-,TRBD2,TRBJ2-1,TGCAGCGTTGAAGTTGACCTCCGGGGGGGCCGGGTGAATGAGCAGTTCTTC,CSVEVDLRGGRVNEQFF
TRBV15,-,TRBD1,TRBJ2-5,TGTGCCACCAGCAGAGACGGAACAGGGGGTCAAGAGACCCAGTACTTC,CATSRDGTGGQETQYF
TRBV20-1,-,-,TRBJ2-1,TGCAGTGCTCACCCACTAGAGAATTCCTACAATGAGCAGTTCTTC,CSAHPLENSYNEQFF
TRBV20-1,few,-,TRBJ1-5,TGCAGTACGGACCCGACCGGGATGCCCCAGCATTTT,CSTDPTGMPQHF
TRBV6-5,many,TRBD1,TRBJ2-7,TGTGCCAGCAGAGGATCCTTGGGGGACAGCTCCTACGAGCAGTACTTC,CASRGSLGDSSYEQYF
TRBV10-2,few,-,TRBJ2-1,TGCGCCAGCAGTGAGGGGCGGTCTTCCTACAATGAGCAGTTCTTC,CASSEGRSSYNEQFF
TRBV20-1,many,TRBD1,TRBJ1-2,TGCAGTGCTAGCACCTGGACAGGGGAAAACTATGGCTACACCTTC,CSASTWTGENYGYTF
TRBV20-1,many,-,TRBJ2-5,TGCAGTGCTAGAGTCCCAGCGGAGACCGCAGGGACCCAGTACTTC,CSARVPAETAGTQYF
TRBV4-1,few,TRBD2,TRBJ2-1,TGCGCCAGCAGCCAAGTCCACCTAGCGGGAGACTACAGGGTTGAGCAGTTCTTC,CASSQVHLAGDYRVEQFF
TRBV5-1,many,-,TRBJ2-2,TGCGCCAGCACCACTCGGGACACCGGGGAGCTGTTTTTT,CASTTRDTGELFF
TRBV28,-,-,TRBJ2-7,TGTGCCAGCAGTTTTGGTTTGGGGGTAGAGCAGTACTTC,CASSFGLGVEQYF
TRBV14,many,-,TRBJ2-7,TGTGCCAGCAGCCAAGATCGGAGGGGATACGAGCAGTACTTC,CASSQDRRGYEQYF
TRBV6-5,-,TRBD2,TRBJ2-1,TGTGCCAGCAGTTACTCCCCGGGGGGAGGAGGGAGGAATGAGCAGTTCTTC,CASSYSPGGGGRNEQFF
TRBV5-1,many,TRBD1,TRBJ2-5,TGCGCCAGCAGCCCAGGACAGGGGAGTGGGACCCAGTACTTC,CASSPGQGSGTQYF
TRBV12-3/TRBV12-4,-,TRBD2,TRBJ2-1,TGTGCCAGCAGTTTGGGAGCGGGAGCGGGGAATGAGCAGTTCTTC,CASSLGAGAGNEQFF
TRBV5-4,many,-,TRBJ2-3,TGTGCCAGCAGCTTGAACCGGGGCGCAGATACGCAGTATTTT,CASSLNRGADTQYF
TRBV12-3/TRBV12-4,many,-,TRBJ1-2,TGTGCCAGCAGTTTAGCACAGCTATATGGCTACACCTTC,CASSLAQLYGYTF
TRBV5-1,many,-,TRBJ2-7,TGCGCCAGCAGCCCGGGACACTCAGGGACCTCCTACGAGCAGTACTTC,CASSPGHSGTSYEQYF
TRBV14,-,-,TRBJ1-1,TGTGCCAGCAGCTCGGGCGGGGGCGTGCGCACTGAAGCTTTCTTT,CASSSGGGVRTEAFF
TRBV5-1,-,-,TRBJ2-3,TGCGCCAGCAGCTTGTTACAGGTTGCAGATACGCAGTATTTT,CASSLLQVADTQYF
TRBV7-2,many,-,TRBJ2-3,TGTGCCAGCAGAAGAGGAGGGGAGAGGACAGATACGCAGTATTTT,CASRRGGERTDTQYF
TRBV5-1,few,TRBD2,TRBJ2-4,TGCGCCAGCAGTCCCCGGGGGGGAAAAAACATTCAGTACTTC,CASSPRGGKNIQYF